The entry below describes one TCR beta chain. Antigen unknown. An end of the junction does not agree with germline; a read error may underlie this. The data were obtained in a study of T cells after yellow fever vaccination. Points from the study as a whole: Abundant bulk-population clonotypes could contaminate the FACS-sorted repertoires. Post-booster samples contained most primary-vaccination clones (approximately 97% CD4, about 90% CD8).

The CDR3 sequence is 15 residues long. In germline, CDR1 is SEHNR, CDR2 FQNEAQ (reference sequence). TCRdb re-analysed the 5' RACE reads in MiXCR, keeping a single row per CDR3 protein. The sample lists 120,000 to 150,000 distinct CDR3 sequences, approximately 7.7% occurring once. Sequencing used CD4+ T cells sorted from PBMCs, obtained 5 days after the yellow fever booster vaccination. This clonotype was sampled from a man aged 25-40 years who received the YFV17D yellow fever vaccine. The V call is TRBV7-9, the J call TRBJ1-4; D not resolved. CDR3 residues: CSSSLDPGRNEKLFF. The DNA of the CDR3 is TGTTCCAGCAGCTTGGACCCCGGTCGTAATGAAAAACTGTTTTTT.